The rows below give T cell receptor beta chains drawn from one sample of a study of blood T cells in healthy people across ages. One entry per CDR3 protein results from TCRdb running MiXCR on the 5' RACE reads. The sample contains about 1,500,000 distinct CDR3 sequences, under 30% of which appear only once. The sequenced sample was blood. All receptors derive from a woman in her 30s in good health. Both conserved end residues are trimmed from each CDR3. Fields, in order: clone size, V gene, CDR3 protein. Expanded clones are given a class, and other clones once, few, many or no size at all.

size: .; V: TRBV5-1; CDR3: ASTPQSGETQY
size: many; V: TRBV20-1; CDR3: SADPASSSTDTQY
size: .; V: TRBV20-1; CDR3: SASLAGHEQY
size: .; V: TRBV25-1; CDR3: ASSPLQGQGNTEAF
size: few; V: TRBV30; CDR3: AWSATYGYT
size: .; V: TRBV30; CDR3: AWRSRGKVNEQF
size: .; V: TRBV7-9; CDR3: ASVLTGGITDTQY
size: few; V: TRBV2; CDR3: ASSEFGGLNQPQH
size: .; V: TRBV29-1; CDR3: SYRVLNDGELF
size: .; V: TRBV12-3/TRBV12-4; CDR3: ASSLAGLATGELF
size: .; V: TRBV3-1; CDR3: ACSQPGQGLHEQF
size: .; V: TRBV2; CDR3: ASGGTGKDTQY
size: .; V: TRBV7-9; CDR3: ASTSDGPYEQY
size: .; V: TRBV6-1; CDR3: VSRERPGQSNQPQH
size: .; V: TRBV7-2; CDR3: ASSWDSSSYNEQF
size: .; V: TRBV20-1; CDR3: SAYTGTEQY
size: .; V: TRBV15; CDR3: ATSRGAVTYEQY
size: few; V: TRBV4-1; CDR3: ASSQGSKQF
size: .; V: TRBV9; CDR3: ASSVITDAQY
size: .; V: TRBV5-6; CDR3: ASSPRLIGGTEKLF
size: .; V: TRBV27; CDR3: ASSRRTGGSDTQY
size: once; V: TRBV30; CDR3: AWNRGANCGYT
size: .; V: TRBV27; CDR3: ASNLPTGGRSEQF
size: many; V: TRBV6-6; CDR3: ASGDNEQF
size: few; V: TRBV7-2; CDR3: ASSSGPAEGGYT
size: .; V: TRBV29-1; CDR3: SVRRGGYNEQF
size: .; V: TRBV29-1; CDR3: SVELAVAGVEQF
size: few; V: TRBV20-1; CDR3: SARGDRGNTIY
size: .; V: TRBV5-1; CDR3: ASKRQGGTSGVEQF
size: .; V: TRBV4-2; CDR3: ASSQDPGDHEQF
size: few; V: TRBV3-1; CDR3: ASSPLSLGVDNEQF
size: .; V: TRBV12-3/TRBV12-4; CDR3: ASSKGIAYINYGYT
size: .; V: TRBV4-1; CDR3: ASSQSRLAADTQY
size: few; V: TRBV6-1; CDR3: AMETVESGNYGYT
size: few; V: TRBV3-1; CDR3: ASSHSDRYGYT
size: .; V: TRBV6-1; CDR3: ASSERSGANYGCT
size: .; V: TRBV9; CDR3: ASSVGAGANVRT
size: .; V: TRBV20-1; CDR3: SARGLAGGGNEQY
size: .; V: TRBV20-1; CDR3: SAPTVNYGYT
size: .; V: TRBV6-1; CDR3: ASSGTGVNPEQF
size: .; V: TRBV3-1; CDR3: ASSQVTGTPWGGYT
size: few; V: TRBV4-1; CDR3: ATRQGSTEAF
size: .; V: TRBV6-2/TRBV6-3; CDR3: ASSYSRWGSRVSSYNEQF
size: few; V: TRBV19; CDR3: ASSIHWEPYEQY
size: .; V: TRBV28; CDR3: ASRRTDTNEQF
size: many; V: TRBV9; CDR3: ASSVAADNSYEQY
size: many; V: TRBV29-1; CDR3: SGGRGRGEETQY
size: .; V: TRBV4-2; CDR3: ASSQARASGELF
size: .; V: TRBV24-1; CDR3: ATSESGQGLTDTQY
size: .; V: TRBV20-1; CDR3: SAGHGLAGWDTQY